This T cell receptor beta chain was captured by sequencing in a study of blood T cells in healthy people across ages. Trimming removed 5 bases at V and 4 bases at J, with 19 bases between. Per germline, CDR1 DFQATT and CDR2 SNEGSKA (reference sequence). This CDR3 spans 15 amino acids. Study-level points and caveats: Higher diversity and more naive CD4+ cells were features of long-lived donors, compared to aged donors.

For the second PCR, which ran for 7 to 11 cycles, a sample-barcoded 5' primer and a J-beta primer mix were used. Unique molecular identifiers of 12 random nucleotides labeled each cDNA. TCRdb reanalysed the 5' RACE reads using MiXCR and keeps one entry per CDR3 protein. The sample contains more than 1 million distinct CDR3 sequences, over 35% of which appear only once. About this clonotype: The antigen remains undetermined.

The sequence came from a woman aged 55-69 years in good health. The V gene is TRBV20-1, the J gene TRBJ2-3, with D tentatively TRBD2 (6 bases). The sample consisted of blood. In DNA form, the CDR3 reads TGCAGTGCTCCCCCTTTGGAGGGGTGGGCAGATACGCAGTATTTT. Amino acid sequence: CSAPPLEGWADTQYF.